A selection of T cell receptor beta chains follows, all from one sample in a study of blood T cell repertoires in COVID-19. The data were produced by immunoSEQ multiplex PCR, yet TCRdb's version contains in-frame clones alone and is incomplete. The profile covers some 150,000 clones, with roughly 87% appearing a single time and around 4% taken by the ten largest. What was sequenced was peripheral blood. These receptors came from a woman aged 55-70 years who had recovered from COVID-19. CDR3s include the opening cysteine and the closing phenylalanine or tryptophan. The D gene is left open where the match is weak. Not all rows give a size; the values are once, few, many and, for expanded clones, a class.

j_call,d_call,v_call,clone_size,cdr3_nt,cdr3_aa
TRBJ1-1,.,TRBV23-1,.,TGCGCCAGCAGTCACTTATTCCCGGGCCCCCCGCGGGGTGAAGCTTTCTTT,CASSHLFPGPPRGEAFF
TRBJ2-3,.,TRBV7-9,.,TGTGCCAGCAGCTTACAACTCGGACAGCGCACAGATACGCAGTATTTT,CASSLQLGQRTDTQYF
TRBJ2-7,.,TRBV6-5,.,TGTGCCAGCAGGTACCAGGGTCAGTTGTACGAGCAGTACTTC,CASRYQGQLYEQYF
TRBJ1-3,.,TRBV18,few,TGTGCCAGCTCACTAGGGGCCAGCTCTGGAAACACCATATATTTT,CASSLGASSGNTIYF
TRBJ1-4,TRBD1,TRBV7-2,.,TGTGCCAGCAGCTCGTTGGGACAGAACAATGAAAAACTGTTTTTT,CASSSLGQNNEKLFF
TRBJ2-1,TRBD1,TRBV5-1,.,TGCGCCAGCAGCTTGACAGGGGGCCCATACAATGAGCAGTTCTTC,CASSLTGGPYNEQFF
TRBJ2-5,TRBD2,TRBV9,once,TGTGCCAGCAGCGTAGCAGACCTAGCGGGCAGCGGGACCCAGTACTTC,CASSVADLAGSGTQYF
TRBJ2-7,.,TRBV25-1,.,TGTGCCAGCAGAACTAGTTACGAGCAGTACTTC,CASRTSYEQYF
TRBJ2-4,.,TRBV19,.,TGTGCCAGTAGTACCCGGACTACCCTAGCCAAAAACATTCAGTACTTC,CASSTRTTLAKNIQYF
TRBJ2-5,.,TRBV2,.,TGTGCCAGCAAGAGACAGCAAGAGACCCAGTACTTC,CASKRQQETQYF
TRBJ2-2,.,TRBV2,.,TGTGCCAGCAGTGATCAGGGGCTCGGGGAGCTGTTTTTT,CASSDQGLGELFF
TRBJ2-3,TRBD2,TRBV15,.,TGTGCCACCAGCAGAGGTACTAGCGGTCTTACAGATACGCAGTATTTT,CATSRGTSGLTDTQYF